The 16 T cell receptor beta chains below all came from one sample that was sequenced in a study of radiotherapy plus CTLA-4 blockade in lung cancer. Libraries were prepared by immunoSEQ multiplex PCR; TCRdb keeps only in-frame clonotypes and omits some of them. Here the sample spans over 75,000 clones, approximately 83% being singletons. Sequencing used peripheral blood, obtained from a patient treated with radiotherapy plus ipilimumab. These receptor sequences come from a human donor with non-small cell lung cancer who had stable disease on radiotherapy plus ipilimumab.

This clone was seen once. The chain uses TRBV19 and TRBJ1-5; maybe TRBD1 (6 bases). V was clipped by 4 bases and J by 4 bases, with 8 bases between them. CDR1 is LNHDA, CDR2 SQIVND, per germline (reference sequence). CDR3 length: 13 amino acids. CDR3 loop: CASSNQGNQPQHF. The CDR3 region has the DNA TGTGCCAGTAGTAACCAGGGGAATCAGCCCCAGCATTTT. The variable domain in full, with the rest retrieved from reference TRBV19 and TRBJ1-5, is DGGITQSPKYLFRKEGQNVTLSCEQNLNHDAMYWYRQDPGQGLRLIYYSQIVNDFQKGDIAEGYSVSREKKESFPLTVTSAQKNPTAFYLCASSNQGNQPQHFGDGTRLSIL.

V and J are TRBV10-3 and TRBJ2-7; 7 nucleotides agree with TRBD1. J gave up 0 bases and V 11 bases, and 10 bases lay outside the gene matches. The germline gives CDR1 ENHRY, CDR2 SYGVKD. The CDR3 contains 14 residues. CDR3 sequence: CASAPTGYSYEQYF. The CDR3 DNA sequence: TGTGCCTCAGCGCCGACAGGGTACTCCTACGAGCAGTACTTC.

The CDR3 sequence is CASSAPLGIKTQYF. The DNA of the CDR3 is TGTGCCAGCAGTGCGCCGCTGGGCATAAAGACCCAGTACTTC. The chain joins TRBV28 to TRBJ2-5; D ambiguous. V lost 5 bases and J 6 bases, leaving 16 bases between the germline ends. Germline CDR1 reads MDHEN; CDR2 reads SYDVKM. CDR3 size: 14 residues.

This clone was detected only a few times. The rearrangement links TRBV7-2 to TRBJ2-3, with D perhaps being TRBD1 or TRBD2 (6 bases each). The CDR3 consists of 16 residues. Germline V gene data show CDR1 as SGHTA and CDR2 as FQGNSA. V lost 2 bases and J 1 base, leaving 13 bases between the germline ends. This CDR3 reads CASSLRGVGGTDTQYF. CDR3 in DNA: TGTGCCAGCAGCTTAAGGGGGGTTGGTGGCACAGATACGCAGTATTTT.

The chain couples TRBV14 to TRBJ1-1; perhaps TRBD1 as D (5 bases). V lost 1 base and J 5 bases, leaving 14 bases between the germline ends. The CDR3 is 15 amino acids. CDR1 SGHDN and CDR2 FVKESK come from the germline V gene. Here the CDR3 DNA reads TGTGCCAGCAGCCAAGTACCTCAGGGTCGGACTGAAGCTTTCTTT. This gives the protein CASSQVPQGRTEAFF.

The chain is built from TRBV2 and TRBJ1-5, with TRBD1 matching over 7 bases. With 5 bases clipped from V and 0 bases from J, the junction kept 4 bases outside the gene matches. Germline-derived CDR1 and CDR2 are SNHLY and FYNNEI. The CDR3 contains 15 residues. The CDR3 sequence is CASSPTGPSNQPQHF. The CDR3 DNA follows: TGTGCCAGCAGTCCGACAGGGCCTAGCAATCAGCCCCAGCATTTT. Full variable domain (remainder filled in from reference TRBV2 and TRBJ1-5): EPEVTQTPSHQVTQMGQEVILRCVPISNHLYFYWYRQILGQKVEFLVSFYNNEISEKSEIFDDQFSVERPDGSNFTLKIRSTKLEDSAMYFCASSPTGPSNQPQHFGDGTRLSIL.

The chain's CDR3 is CASSQGGSTGELFF. In nucleotides, the CDR3 is TGTGCCAGCAGCCAGGGAGGGAGCACCGGGGAGCTGTTTTTT. This rearrangement joins TRBV7-6 to TRBJ2-2; 7 bases align to TRBD2. Germline CDR1 reads SGHVS; CDR2 reads FNYEAQ. This CDR3 spans 14 amino acids. After removal of 5 bases from V and 4 bases from J, the junction contained 4 bases not matched to a gene.

The chain is built from TRBV30 and TRBJ1-2; TRBD1 matches at 9 bases. The trim removed 4 bases at V and 3 bases at J, leaving 15 bases unmatched. CDR3 size: 17 residues. Germline CDR1 is GTSNPN and CDR2 is SVGIG (reference sequence). The CDR3 coding sequence is TGTGCCTGGAATCTACAGGGGGCGCTTCCTGCCTACTATGGCTACACCTTC. The encoded protein is CAWNLQGALPAYYGYTF.

V usage is TRBV5-1 and J usage is TRBJ1-1, with 8 positions matching TRBD1. The germline CDR1 and CDR2 sequences are SGHRS and YFSETQ. The CDR3 runs to 16 residues. V was clipped by 4 bases and J by 2 bases; unmatched bases: 10. CDR3 coding DNA: TGCGCCAGCAGCCCCGGACAGGGCAACTTAAACACTGAAGCTTTCTTT. This gives the protein CASSPGQGNLNTEAFF.

This chain links TRBV9 with TRBJ1-2; D is perhaps TRBD1 (6 bases). Trimming removed 1 base from V and 11 bases from J, with 9 bases in between. Germline lookup yields CDR1 SGDLS and CDR2 YYNGEE. The CDR3 is 11 residues long. This chain's CDR3 is CASSVQGTYTF. In DNA form, the CDR3 reads TGTGCCAGCAGCGTACAGGGGACTTACACCTTC.

CDR3: CASSPSGEGSYEQYF. DNA of the CDR3: TGTGCCAGCAGTCCGAGCGGAGAGGGTTCCTACGAGCAGTACTTC. The chain is built from TRBV28 and TRBJ2-7; maybe TRBD2 (5 bases). The length of the CDR3 is 15 residues. Germline V gene lookup returns CDR1 MDHEN and CDR2 SYDVKM. V gave up 5 bases and J gave up 1 base, with 15 bases separating them.

The chain combines TRBV10-3 with TRBJ2-1; 11 nucleotides line up with TRBD2. CDR1 is ENHRY and CDR2 is SYGVKD in the germline V gene. This CDR3 contains 14 residues. The V gene end was trimmed by 5 bases and the J gene end by 5 bases; junction bases not matched to a gene: 2. CDR3 sequence reads: CAISTSGSNNEQFF. The CDR3 bases are TGTGCCATCAGTACTAGCGGGAGTAACAATGAGCAGTTCTTC.

The chain joins TRBV27 to TRBJ2-5, with a tentative D call TRBD2 (7 bases). CDR3 size: 15 residues. The germline CDR1 and CDR2 sequences are MNHEY and SMNVEV (reference sequence). V lost 0 bases, J lost 5 bases, and 13 bases lay in between. As DNA, the CDR3 is TGTGCCAGCAGTTTATCGGTCAGGGGAGGGGAGACCCAGTACTTC. It is translated as CASSLSVRGGETQYF.

V and J are TRBV7-6 and TRBJ2-5; perhaps TRBD1 as D (6 bases). The ends were cut back, 1 base at V and 1 base at J, with 10 bases in the middle. Germline V gene lookup returns CDR1 SGHVS and CDR2 FNYEAQ. This CDR3 is 15 amino acids long. CDR3 loop: CASSLVTGPQETQYF. In nucleotides, the CDR3 is TGTGCCAGCAGCTTAGTTACAGGGCCCCAAGAGACCCAGTACTTC.

The genes are TRBV10-3 and TRBJ2-1; no reliable D call. The germline gives CDR1 ENHRY, CDR2 SYGVKD. Trimming stripped 3 bases from V and 8 bases from J, with 5 bases between. The CDR3 totals 11 residues. Here the CDR3 DNA reads TGTGCCATCAGTGACGTGGATGAGCAGTTCTTC. This translates into CAISDVDEQFF.

The chain joins TRBV10-1 to TRBJ1-2, with D unclear. Trimming took 6 bases from V and 2 from J, leaving 10 bases between them. Germline CDR1 is WNHNN and CDR2 is SYGVQD (reference sequence). The CDR3 is 13 amino acids. CDR3 coding DNA: TGCGCCAGCAGCCAACAGAGCAACTATGGCTACACCTTC. Residues: CASSQQSNYGYTF.